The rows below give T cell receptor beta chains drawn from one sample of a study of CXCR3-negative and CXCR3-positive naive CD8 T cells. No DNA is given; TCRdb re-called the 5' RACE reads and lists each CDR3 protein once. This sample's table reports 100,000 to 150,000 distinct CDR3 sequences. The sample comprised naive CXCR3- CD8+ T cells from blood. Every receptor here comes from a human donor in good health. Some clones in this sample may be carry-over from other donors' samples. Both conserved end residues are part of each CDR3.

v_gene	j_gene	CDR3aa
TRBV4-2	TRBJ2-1	CTSSQVLGTGEYNEQFF
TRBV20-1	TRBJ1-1	CSARPYGFYTESCF
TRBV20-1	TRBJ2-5	CSARGLEGRETQYF
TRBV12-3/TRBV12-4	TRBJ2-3	CASTLGDTQYF
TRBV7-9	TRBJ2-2	CASSFIPGPGELFF
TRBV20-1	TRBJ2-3	CSARQEHTDTQYF
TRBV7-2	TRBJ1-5	CASSSQVSNQPQHF
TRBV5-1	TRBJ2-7	CASSLEGLADEQYF
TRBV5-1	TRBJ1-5	CASSLDRGHGQPQHF
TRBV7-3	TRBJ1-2	CASSSAAGTDVNGYTF
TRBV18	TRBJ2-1	CASSPLDRDYRGSYNEQFF
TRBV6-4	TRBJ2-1	CASSDSGGYNEQFF